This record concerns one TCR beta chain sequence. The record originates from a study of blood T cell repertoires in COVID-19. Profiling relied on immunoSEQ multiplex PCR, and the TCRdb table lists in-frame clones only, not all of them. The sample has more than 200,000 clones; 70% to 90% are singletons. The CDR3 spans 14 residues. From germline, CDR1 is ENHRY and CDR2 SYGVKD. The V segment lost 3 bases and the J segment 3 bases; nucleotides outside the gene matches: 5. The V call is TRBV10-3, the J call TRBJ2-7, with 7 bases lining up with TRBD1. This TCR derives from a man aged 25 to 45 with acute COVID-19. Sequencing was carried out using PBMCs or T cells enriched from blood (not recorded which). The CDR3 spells CAISDRQGVYEQYF. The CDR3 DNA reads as TGTGCCATCAGTGACAGACAGGGCGTCTACGAGCAGTACTTC.